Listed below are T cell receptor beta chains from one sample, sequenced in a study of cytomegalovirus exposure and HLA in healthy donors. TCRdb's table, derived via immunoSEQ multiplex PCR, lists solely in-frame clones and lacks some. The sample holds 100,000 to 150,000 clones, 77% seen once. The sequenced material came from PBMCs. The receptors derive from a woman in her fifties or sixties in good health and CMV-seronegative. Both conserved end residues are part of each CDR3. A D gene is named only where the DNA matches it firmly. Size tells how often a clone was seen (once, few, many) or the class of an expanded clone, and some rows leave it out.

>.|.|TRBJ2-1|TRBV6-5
CASSHPGSLEQFF
TGTGCCAGCAGTCACCCGGGGAGTCTTGAGCAGTTCTTC
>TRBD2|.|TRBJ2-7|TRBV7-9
CASSPRTSGSSYEQYF
TGTGCCAGCAGCCCTCGGACTAGCGGGAGCTCCTACGAGCAGTACTTC
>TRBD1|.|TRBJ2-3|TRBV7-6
CASSFRDRSTDTQYF
TGTGCCAGCAGCTTTCGGGACAGAAGCACAGATACGCAGTATTTT
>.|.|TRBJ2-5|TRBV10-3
CAISESEGEETQYF
TGTGCCATCAGTGAGTCGGAGGGTGAGGAGACCCAGTACTTC
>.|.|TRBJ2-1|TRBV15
CATSRDEVHEQFF
TGTGCCACCAGCAGAGACGAGGTCCATGAGCAGTTCTTC
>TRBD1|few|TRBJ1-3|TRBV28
CASSPVFRGNTIYF
TGTGCCAGCAGTCCTGTCTTCAGGGGGAACACCATATATTTT
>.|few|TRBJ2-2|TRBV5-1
CASSLAAAANTGELFF
TGCGCCAGCAGCTTGGCCGCGGCCGCGAACACCGGGGAGCTGTTTTTT
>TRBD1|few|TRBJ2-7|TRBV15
CATSRGQRYYEQYF
TGTGCCACCAGCAGGGGACAGCGATACTACGAGCAGTACTTC
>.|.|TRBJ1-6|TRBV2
CASSGADSPLHF
TGTGCCAGCTCAGGGGCTGATTCACCCCTCCACTTT
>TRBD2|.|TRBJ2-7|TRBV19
CASSIAGTSSRPQSYEQYF
TGTGCCAGTAGTATAGCCGGGACTAGTAGTAGACCCCAGTCCTACGAGCAGTACTTC
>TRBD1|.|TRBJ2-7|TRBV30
CAWSQDRTEYF
TGTGCCTGGAGCCAGGACAGGACGGAGTACTTC
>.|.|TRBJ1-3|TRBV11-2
CASTLPGSGNTIYF
TGTGCCAGCACTTTACCGGGGTCTGGAAACACCATATATTTT
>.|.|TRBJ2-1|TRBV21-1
CASSKVKRGAYNEQFF
TGTGCCAGCAGCAAAGTAAAGCGGGGGGCCTACAATGAGCAGTTCTTC
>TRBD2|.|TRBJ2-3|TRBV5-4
CASSNERGGTDTQYF
TGTGCCAGCAGCAATGAGCGGGGGGGAACAGATACGCAGTATTTT
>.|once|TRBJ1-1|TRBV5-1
CASSLEGGGDTEVFF
TGCGCCAGCAGCTTGGAAGGTGGGGGGGACACTGAAGTTTTCTTT
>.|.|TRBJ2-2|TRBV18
CASSPGSSRELFF
TGTGCCAGCTCACCAGGTAGTTCCAGGGAGCTGTTTTTT
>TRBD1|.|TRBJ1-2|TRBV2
CASSETGAAGGYTF
TGTGCCAGCAGTGAGACAGGGGCCGCGGGTGGCTACACCTTC
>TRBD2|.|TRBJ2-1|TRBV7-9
CSSSFGTSGGSYNEQFF
TGTTCCAGCAGCTTTGGGACTAGCGGGGGGTCCTACAATGAGCAGTTCTTC
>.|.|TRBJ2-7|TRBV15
CATSRVLSTYEQYF
TGTGCCACCAGCAGAGTCCTGAGTACCTACGAGCAGTACTTC
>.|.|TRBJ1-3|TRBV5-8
CASSLAFTAGNTIYF
TGTGCCAGCAGCTTGGCCTTTACAGCCGGAAACACCATATATTTT
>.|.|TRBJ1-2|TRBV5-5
CASSPTAGFQYGYTF
TGTGCCAGCAGCCCCACCGCGGGGTTTCAATATGGCTACACCTTC
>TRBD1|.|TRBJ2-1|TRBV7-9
CASSPGQGPYNEQFF
TGTGCCAGCAGCCCCGGACAGGGACCCTACAATGAGCAGTTCTTC
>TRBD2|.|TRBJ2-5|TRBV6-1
CASSESTSGGAQTQYF
TGTGCCAGCAGTGAGTCCACTAGCGGGGGGGCGCAGACCCAGTACTTC
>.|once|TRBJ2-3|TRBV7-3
CASSLGGGSDTQYF
TGTGCCAGCAGCCTAGGCGGGGGCTCAGATACGCAGTATTTT
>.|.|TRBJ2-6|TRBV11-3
CASSLRQGLGSGANVLTF
TGTGCCAGCAGCTTAAGGCAGGGCCTGGGCTCTGGGGCCAACGTCCTGACTTTC
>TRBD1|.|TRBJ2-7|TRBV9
CASSAGQGAHEQYF
TGTGCCAGCAGCGCGGGACAGGGGGCGCACGAGCAGTACTTC
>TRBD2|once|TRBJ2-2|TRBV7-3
CASTTLAGMANTGELFF
TGTGCCAGCACCACTCTAGCGGGAATGGCGAACACCGGGGAGCTGTTTTTT
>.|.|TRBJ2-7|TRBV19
CASSNSGWPYEQYF
TGTGCCAGTAGTAACTCGGGGTGGCCCTACGAGCAGTACTTC
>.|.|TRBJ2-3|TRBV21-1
CASTPLGLDDTQYF
TGTGCCAGCACTCCTCTCGGACTGGATGATACGCAGTATTTT
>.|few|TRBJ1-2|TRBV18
CASSPDSGYGYTF
TGTGCCAGCTCACCGGACTCTGGCTATGGCTACACCTTC
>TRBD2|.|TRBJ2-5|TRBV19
CASSIGFGGATETQYF
TGTGCCAGTAGTATAGGGTTCGGGGGGGCCACAGAGACCCAGTACTTC
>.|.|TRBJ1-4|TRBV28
CASSLMRQELANEKLFF
TGTGCCAGCAGTTTGATGAGACAGGAATTAGCTAATGAAAAACTGTTTTTT
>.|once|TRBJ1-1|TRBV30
CAWSVGGNTEAFF
TGTGCCTGGAGTGTAGGCGGGAACACTGAAGCTTTCTTT
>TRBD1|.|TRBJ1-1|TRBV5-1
CASSFRDSTEAFF
TGCGCCAGCAGCTTCCGGGACAGCACTGAAGCTTTCTTT
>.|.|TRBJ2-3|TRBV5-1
CASSFRVTDTQYF
TGCGCCAGCAGCTTCCGTGTAACAGATACGCAGTATTTT
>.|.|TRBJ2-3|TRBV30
CAWSVGTLGNTQYF
TGTGCCTGGAGTGTAGGGACTTTAGGGAATACGCAGTATTTT
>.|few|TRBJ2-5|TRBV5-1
CASSPSGGETQYF
TGCGCCAGCAGCCCCAGCGGTGGGGAGACCCAGTACTTC
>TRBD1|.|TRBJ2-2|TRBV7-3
CASSQTGGGNAGELFF
TGTGCCAGCAGCCAAACAGGGGGCGGTAATGCCGGGGAGCTGTTTTTT
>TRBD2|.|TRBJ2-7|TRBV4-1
CASSQGLAGFSYEQYF
TGCGCCAGCAGCCAAGGACTAGCGGGGTTCTCCTACGAGCAGTACTTC
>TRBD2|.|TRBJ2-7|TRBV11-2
CASSSFGLAGDEQYF
TGTGCCAGCAGCTCCTTCGGGCTAGCGGGAGACGAGCAGTACTTC
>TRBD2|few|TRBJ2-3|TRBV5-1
CASSLGLAGGDTQYF
TGCGCCAGCAGCTTGGGGTTAGCGGGAGGAGATACGCAGTATTTT
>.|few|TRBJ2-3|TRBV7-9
CASRGDRTLTDTQYF
TGTGCCAGCAGAGGTGATCGGACTCTCACAGATACGCAGTATTTT
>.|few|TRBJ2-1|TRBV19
CASSIVGGRNEQFF
TGTGCCAGTAGTATAGTCGGGGGAAGGAATGAGCAGTTCTTC
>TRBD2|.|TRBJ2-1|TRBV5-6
CASSFRTTSGGADEQFF
TGTGCCAGCAGCTTCCGAACGACTAGCGGGGGGGCCGATGAGCAGTTCTTC
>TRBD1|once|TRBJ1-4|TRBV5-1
CASSLQTGPNEKLFF
TGCGCCAGCAGCTTGCAGACAGGGCCCAATGAAAAACTGTTTTTT
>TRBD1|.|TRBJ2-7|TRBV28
CASRLTGTGSYEQYF
TGTGCCAGCAGGTTGACCGGGACAGGGTCCTACGAGCAGTACTTC
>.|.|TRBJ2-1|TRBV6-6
CASSYSINTNEQFF
TGTGCCAGCAGTTACTCGATTAACACAAATGAGCAGTTCTTC
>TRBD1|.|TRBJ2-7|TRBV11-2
CASSEGWTGPSYEQYF
TGTGCCAGCAGCGAGGGGTGGACAGGGCCATCCTACGAGCAGTACTTC
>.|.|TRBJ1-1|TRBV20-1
CRAGWGTEAFF
TGCAGGGCGGGGTGGGGCACTGAAGCTTTCTTT
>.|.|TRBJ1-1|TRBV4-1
CASTRRGGGGGNTEAFF
TGCGCCAGCACCCGAAGGGGGGGTGGGGGGGGAAACACTGAAGCTTTCTTT
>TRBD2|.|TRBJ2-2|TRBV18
CASSELAGSTGELFF
TGTGCCAGCTCAGAACTAGCGGGGTCCACCGGGGAGCTGTTTTTT
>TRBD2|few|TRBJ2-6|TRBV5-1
CASTLAGKRAGANVLTF
TGCGCCAGCACCCTAGCGGGGAAAAGGGCTGGGGCCAACGTCCTGACTTTC
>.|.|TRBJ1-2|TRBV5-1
CASSVDRTNYGYTF
TGCGCCAGCAGCGTAGACAGGACTAACTATGGCTACACCTTC